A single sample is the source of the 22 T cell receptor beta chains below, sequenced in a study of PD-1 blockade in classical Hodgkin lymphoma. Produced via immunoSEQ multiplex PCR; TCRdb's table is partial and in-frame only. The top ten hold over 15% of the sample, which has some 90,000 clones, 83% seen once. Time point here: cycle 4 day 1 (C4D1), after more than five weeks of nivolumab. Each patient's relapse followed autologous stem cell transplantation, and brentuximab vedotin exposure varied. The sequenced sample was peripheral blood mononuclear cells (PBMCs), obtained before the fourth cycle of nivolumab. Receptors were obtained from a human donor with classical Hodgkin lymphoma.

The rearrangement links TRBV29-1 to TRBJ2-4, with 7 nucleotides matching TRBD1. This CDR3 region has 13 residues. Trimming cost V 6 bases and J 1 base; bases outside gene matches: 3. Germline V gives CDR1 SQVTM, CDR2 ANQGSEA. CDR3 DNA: TGCAGCGTAACACAGGGGGCCAAAAACATTCAGTACTTC. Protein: CSVTQGAKNIQYF.

For the CDR3, the DNA is TGCGCCAGCAGCCAAGAGGTGACCTACAATGAGCAGTTCTTC. Encoded protein: CASSQEVTYNEQFF. V and J are TRBV4-3 and TRBJ2-1; no definite D call. V was trimmed by 0 bases and J by 2 bases, leaving 5 bases between them. Germline assignment: CDR1 LGHNA and CDR2 YSLEER. This CDR3 comprises 14 residues.

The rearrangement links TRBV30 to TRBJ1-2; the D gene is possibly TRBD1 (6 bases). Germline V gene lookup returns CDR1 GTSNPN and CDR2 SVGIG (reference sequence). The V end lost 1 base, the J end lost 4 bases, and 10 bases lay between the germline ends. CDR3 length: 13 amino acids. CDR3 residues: CAWSAGAGYGYTF. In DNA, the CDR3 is TGTGCCTGGAGTGCAGGGGCTGGCTATGGCTACACCTTC.

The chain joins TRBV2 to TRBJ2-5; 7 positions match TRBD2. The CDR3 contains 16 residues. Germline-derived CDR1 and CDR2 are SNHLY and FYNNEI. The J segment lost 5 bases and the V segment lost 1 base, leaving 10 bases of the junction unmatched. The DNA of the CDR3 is TGTGCCAGCAGTGAAGACAGCTCCGGGGGGTGGGAGACCCAGTACTTC. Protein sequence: CASSEDSSGGWETQYF.

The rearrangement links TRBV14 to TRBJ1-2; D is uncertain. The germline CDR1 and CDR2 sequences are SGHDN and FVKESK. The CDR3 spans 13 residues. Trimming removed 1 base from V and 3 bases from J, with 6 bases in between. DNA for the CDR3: TGTGCCAGCAGCCAAGGTACCCACTATGGCTACACCTTC. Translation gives CASSQGTHYGYTF.

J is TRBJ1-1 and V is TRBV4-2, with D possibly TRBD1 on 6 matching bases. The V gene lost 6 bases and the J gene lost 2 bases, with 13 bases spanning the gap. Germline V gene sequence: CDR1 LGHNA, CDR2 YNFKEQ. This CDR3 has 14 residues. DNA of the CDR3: TGTGCCAGCAGTCCACAGGGTGGAAACACTGAAGCTTTCTTT. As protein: CASSPQGGNTEAFF.

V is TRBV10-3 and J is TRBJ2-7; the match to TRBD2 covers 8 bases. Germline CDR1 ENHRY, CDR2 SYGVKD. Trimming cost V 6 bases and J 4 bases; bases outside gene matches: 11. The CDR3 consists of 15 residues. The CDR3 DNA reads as TGTGCCATCAGCCCTAACTTAAGCGGGGGTTACGAGCAGTACTTC. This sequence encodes CAISPNLSGGYEQYF.

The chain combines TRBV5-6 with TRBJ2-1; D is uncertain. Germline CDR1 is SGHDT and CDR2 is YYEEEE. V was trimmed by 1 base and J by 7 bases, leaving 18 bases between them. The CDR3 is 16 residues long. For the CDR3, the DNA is TGTGCCAGCAGCTTGATTTGGCCGAGCAGTGGGAATGAGCAGTTCTTC. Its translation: CASSLIWPSSGNEQFF.

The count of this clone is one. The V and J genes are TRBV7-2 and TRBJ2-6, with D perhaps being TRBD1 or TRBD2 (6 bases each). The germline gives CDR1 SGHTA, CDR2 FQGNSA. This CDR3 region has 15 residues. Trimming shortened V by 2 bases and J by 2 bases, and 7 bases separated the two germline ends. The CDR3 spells CASSLRGPGANVLTF. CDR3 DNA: TGTGCCAGCAGCTTACGGGGGCCTGGGGCCAACGTCCTGACTTTC.

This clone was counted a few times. The CDR3 DNA is TGTGCCAGCGGGGCAGACCTGAACACTGAAGCTTTCTTT. Translated: CASGADLNTEAFF. The V and J genes are TRBV7-6 and TRBJ1-1; tentative D call: TRBD1 (5 bases). The CDR3 has 13 amino acids. V dropped 8 bases and J dropped 0 bases, with 10 bases sitting between them. Looked up from germline, CDR1 is SGHVS and CDR2 is FNYEAQ.

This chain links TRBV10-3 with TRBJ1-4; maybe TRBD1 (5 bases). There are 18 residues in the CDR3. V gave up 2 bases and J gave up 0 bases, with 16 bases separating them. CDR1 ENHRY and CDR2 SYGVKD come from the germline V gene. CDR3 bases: TGTGCCATCAGTGAGGGTGTGGCAGGGTCGGCAACTAATGAAAAACTGTTTTTT. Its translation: CAISEGVAGSATNEKLFF.

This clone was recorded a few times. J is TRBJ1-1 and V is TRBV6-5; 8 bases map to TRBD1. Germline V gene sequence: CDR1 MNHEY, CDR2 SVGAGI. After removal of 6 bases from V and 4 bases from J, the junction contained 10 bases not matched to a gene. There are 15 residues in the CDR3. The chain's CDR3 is CASSTRTGIFTEAFF. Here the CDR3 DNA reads TGTGCCAGCAGCACGAGGACAGGGATTTTCACTGAAGCTTTCTTT.

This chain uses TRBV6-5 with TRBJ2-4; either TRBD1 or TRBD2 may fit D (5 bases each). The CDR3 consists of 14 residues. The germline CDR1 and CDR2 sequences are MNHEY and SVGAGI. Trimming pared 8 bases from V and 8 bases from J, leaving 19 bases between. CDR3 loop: CASRSGDLGDIQYF. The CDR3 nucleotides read TGTGCCAGCCGCTCCGGTGACCTGGGGGACATTCAGTACTTC.

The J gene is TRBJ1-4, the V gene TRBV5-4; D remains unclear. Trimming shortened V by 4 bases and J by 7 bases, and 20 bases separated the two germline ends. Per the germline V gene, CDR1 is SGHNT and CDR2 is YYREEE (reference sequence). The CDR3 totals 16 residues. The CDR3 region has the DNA TGTGCCAGCAGCAGAAAGGAGAGGGTGTCCGGTGAAAAACTGTTTTTT. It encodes CASSRKERVSGEKLFF.

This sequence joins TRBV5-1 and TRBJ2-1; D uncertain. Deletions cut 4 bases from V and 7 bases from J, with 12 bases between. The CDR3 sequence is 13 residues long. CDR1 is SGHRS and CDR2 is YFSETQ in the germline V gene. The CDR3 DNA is TGCGCCAGCAGCGCCTCCCCTGGGAATGAGCAGTTCTTC. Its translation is CASSASPGNEQFF.

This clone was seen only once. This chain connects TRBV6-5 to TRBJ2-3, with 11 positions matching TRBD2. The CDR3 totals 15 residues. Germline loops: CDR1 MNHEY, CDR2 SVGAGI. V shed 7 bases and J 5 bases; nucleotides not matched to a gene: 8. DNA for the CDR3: TGTGCCAGCAACATAGCGGGAGGGCCCGGAGATACGCAGTATTTT. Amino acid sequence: CASNIAGGPGDTQYF.

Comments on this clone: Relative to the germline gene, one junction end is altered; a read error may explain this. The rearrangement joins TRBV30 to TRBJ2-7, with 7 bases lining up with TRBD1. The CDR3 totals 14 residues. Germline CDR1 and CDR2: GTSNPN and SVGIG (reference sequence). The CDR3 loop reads CAWSVRGGSHEQYF. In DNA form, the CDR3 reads TGTGCCTGGAGTGTACGAGGGGGCTCCCACGAGCAGTACTTC.

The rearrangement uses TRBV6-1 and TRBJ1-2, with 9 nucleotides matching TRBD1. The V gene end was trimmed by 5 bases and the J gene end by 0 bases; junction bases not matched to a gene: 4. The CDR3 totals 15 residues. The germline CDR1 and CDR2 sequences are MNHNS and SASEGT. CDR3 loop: CASSIGTGTNYGYTF. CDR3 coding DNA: TGTGCCAGCAGTATAGGGACAGGGACTAACTATGGCTACACCTTC.

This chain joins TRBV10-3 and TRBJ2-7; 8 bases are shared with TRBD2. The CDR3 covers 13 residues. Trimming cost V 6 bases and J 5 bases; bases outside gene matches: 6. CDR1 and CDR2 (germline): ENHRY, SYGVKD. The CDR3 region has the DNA TGTGCCATCAGCCCCGGACTAGCTGACGAGCAGTACTTC. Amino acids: CAISPGLADEQYF.

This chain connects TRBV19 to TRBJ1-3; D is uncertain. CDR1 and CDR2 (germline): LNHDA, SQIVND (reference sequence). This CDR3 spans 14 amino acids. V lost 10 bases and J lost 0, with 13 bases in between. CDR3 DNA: TGTGCCACCACTTTATTGAGCTCTGGAAACACCATATATTTT. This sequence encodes CATTLLSSGNTIYF. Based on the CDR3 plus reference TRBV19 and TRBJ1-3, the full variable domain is DGGITQSPKYLFRKEGQNVTLSCEQNLNHDAMYWYRQDPGQGLRLIYYSQIVNDFQKGDIAEGYSVSREKKESFPLTVTSAQKNPTAFYLCATTLLSSGNTIYFGEGSWLTVV.

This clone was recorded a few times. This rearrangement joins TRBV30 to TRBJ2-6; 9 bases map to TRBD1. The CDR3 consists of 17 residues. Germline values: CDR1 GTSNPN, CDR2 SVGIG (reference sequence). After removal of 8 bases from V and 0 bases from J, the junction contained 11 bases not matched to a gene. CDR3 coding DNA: TGTGCCCAGCACCGGGACAGGGTTCCCTCTGGGGCCAACGTCCTGACTTTC. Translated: CAQHRDRVPSGANVLTF.

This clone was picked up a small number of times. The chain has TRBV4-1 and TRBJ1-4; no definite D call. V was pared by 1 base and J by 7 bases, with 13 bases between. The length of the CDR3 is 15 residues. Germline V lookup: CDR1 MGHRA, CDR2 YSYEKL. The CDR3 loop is CASSQGGGFIEKLFF. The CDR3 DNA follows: TGCGCCAGCAGCCAAGGGGGAGGGTTCATTGAAAAACTGTTTTTT.